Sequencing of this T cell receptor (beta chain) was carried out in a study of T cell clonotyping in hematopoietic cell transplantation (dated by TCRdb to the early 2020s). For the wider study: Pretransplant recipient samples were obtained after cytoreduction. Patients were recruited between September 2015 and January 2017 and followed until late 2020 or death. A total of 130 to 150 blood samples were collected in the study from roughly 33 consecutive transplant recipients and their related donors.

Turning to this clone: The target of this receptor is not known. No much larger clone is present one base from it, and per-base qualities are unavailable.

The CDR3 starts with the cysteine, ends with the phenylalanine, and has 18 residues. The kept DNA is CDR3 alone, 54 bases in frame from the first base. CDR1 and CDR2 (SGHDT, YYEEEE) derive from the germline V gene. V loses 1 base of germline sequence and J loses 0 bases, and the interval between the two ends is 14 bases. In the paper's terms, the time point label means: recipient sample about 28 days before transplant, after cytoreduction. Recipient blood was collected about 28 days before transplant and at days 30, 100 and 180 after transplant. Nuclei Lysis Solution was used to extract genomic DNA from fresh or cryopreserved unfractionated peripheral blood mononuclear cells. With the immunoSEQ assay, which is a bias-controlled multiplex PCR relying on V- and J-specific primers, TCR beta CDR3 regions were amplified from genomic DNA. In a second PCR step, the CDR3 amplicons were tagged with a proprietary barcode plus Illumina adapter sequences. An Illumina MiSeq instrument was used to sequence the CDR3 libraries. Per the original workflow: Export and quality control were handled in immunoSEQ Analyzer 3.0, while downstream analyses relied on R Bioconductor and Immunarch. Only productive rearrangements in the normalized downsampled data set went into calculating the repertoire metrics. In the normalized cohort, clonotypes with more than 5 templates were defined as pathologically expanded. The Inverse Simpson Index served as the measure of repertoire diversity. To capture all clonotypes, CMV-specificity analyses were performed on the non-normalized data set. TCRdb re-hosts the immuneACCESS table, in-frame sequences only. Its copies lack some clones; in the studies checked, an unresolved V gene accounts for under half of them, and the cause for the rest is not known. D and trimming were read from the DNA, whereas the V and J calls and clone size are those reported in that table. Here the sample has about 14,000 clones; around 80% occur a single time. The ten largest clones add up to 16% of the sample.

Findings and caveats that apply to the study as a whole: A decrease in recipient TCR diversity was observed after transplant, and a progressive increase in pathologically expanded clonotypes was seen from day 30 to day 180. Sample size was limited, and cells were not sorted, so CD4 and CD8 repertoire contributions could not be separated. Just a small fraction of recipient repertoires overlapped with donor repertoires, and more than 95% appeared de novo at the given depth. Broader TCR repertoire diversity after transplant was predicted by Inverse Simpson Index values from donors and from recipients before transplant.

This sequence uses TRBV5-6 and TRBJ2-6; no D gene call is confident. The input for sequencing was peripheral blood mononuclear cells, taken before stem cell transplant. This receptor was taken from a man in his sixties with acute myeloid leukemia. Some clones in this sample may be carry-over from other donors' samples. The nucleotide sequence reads TGTGCCAGCAGCTTGTTTTACAGATCGAGCTCTGGGGCCAACGTCCTGACTTTC. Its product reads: CASSLFYRSSSGANVLTF.